A selection of T cell receptor beta chains follows, all from one sample in a study of T cell repertoires in cytomegalovirus infection. TCRdb called the reads again in MiXCR, with one record for every CDR3 protein. The data hold more than 150,000 distinct CDR3 sequences, with 28% observed a single time. The sequenced sample was PBMCs. The source of these receptors is a human donor in good health (CMV status not recorded). Some clones in this sample may be carry-over from other donors' samples. CDR3s include the opening cysteine and the closing phenylalanine or tryptophan. The order of the fields is clone size, V gene, J gene, D gene, CDR3 protein, CDR3 DNA. A D gene is named only where the DNA matches it firmly. Clone size is shown for a subset of rows, as once, few, many or a class of expanded clone.

abundance: few
v_gene: TRBV7-8
j_gene: TRBJ2-7
d_gene: NA
CDR3aa: CASSFFEGDDEQYF
CDR3nt: TGTGCCAGCAGCTTCTTCGAGGGGGACGACGAGCAGTACTTC

abundance: NA
v_gene: TRBV2
j_gene: TRBJ2-3
d_gene: TRBD2
CDR3aa: CASSDLAGGVDTQYF
CDR3nt: TGTGCCAGCAGTGACCTAGCGGGCGGTGTAGATACGCAGTATTTT

abundance: many
v_gene: TRBV12-3/TRBV12-4
j_gene: TRBJ1-2
d_gene: NA
CDR3aa: CASSLEVHYGYTF
CDR3nt: TGTGCCAGCAGTTTAGAGGTCCACTATGGCTACACCTTC

abundance: NA
v_gene: TRBV5-1
j_gene: TRBJ2-7
d_gene: NA
CDR3aa: CASSFSTDLYEQYF
CDR3nt: TGCGCCAGCAGCTTTTCGACAGACCTCTACGAGCAGTACTTC

abundance: NA
v_gene: TRBV20-1
j_gene: TRBJ2-3
d_gene: NA
CDR3aa: CSAPGGRTDTQYF
CDR3nt: TGCAGTGCGCCCGGAGGGCGCACAGATACGCAGTATTTT

abundance: few
v_gene: TRBV5-6
j_gene: TRBJ1-2
d_gene: TRBD1
CDR3aa: CASGDRSRGYTF
CDR3nt: TGTGCCAGCGGGGACAGATCACGGGGCTACACCTTC

abundance: NA
v_gene: TRBV2
j_gene: TRBJ2-5
d_gene: TRBD1
CDR3aa: CASSADRVQETQYF
CDR3nt: TGTGCCAGCAGTGCCGACAGGGTCCAAGAGACCCAGTACTTC

abundance: NA
v_gene: TRBV5-1
j_gene: TRBJ2-1
d_gene: TRBD2
CDR3aa: CASSLEGLGGRNEQFF
CDR3nt: TGCGCCAGCAGCTTGGAGGGACTAGGGGGTAGAAATGAGCAGTTCTTC

abundance: NA
v_gene: TRBV7-2
j_gene: TRBJ2-1
d_gene: TRBD2
CDR3aa: CASSIAGPSQDEQFF
CDR3nt: TGTGCCAGCAGCATAGCGGGGCCTTCCCAGGATGAGCAGTTCTTC

abundance: few
v_gene: TRBV12-3/TRBV12-4
j_gene: TRBJ1-1
d_gene: TRBD1
CDR3aa: CASSSPGDREAAFF
CDR3nt: TGTGCCAGCAGTTCCCCGGGGGACAGGGAAGCAGCTTTCTTT

abundance: NA
v_gene: TRBV20-1
j_gene: TRBJ2-3
d_gene: TRBD2
CDR3aa: CSASGGLAQIADTQYF
CDR3nt: TGCAGTGCTAGTGGCGGACTAGCGCAAATAGCAGATACGCAGTATTTT

abundance: many
v_gene: TRBV7-6
j_gene: TRBJ1-4
d_gene: TRBD1
CDR3aa: CASSLGQGPLKLFF
CDR3nt: TGTGCCAGCAGCCTGGGACAGGGGCCTTTAAAACTGTTTTTT

abundance: NA
v_gene: TRBV3-1
j_gene: TRBJ2-7
d_gene: NA
CDR3aa: CASSQGVGAYEQYF
CDR3nt: TGTGCCAGCAGCCAAGGTGTAGGGGCCTACGAGCAGTACTTC

abundance: many
v_gene: TRBV2
j_gene: TRBJ1-5
d_gene: TRBD1
CDR3aa: CASRSRGQGNQPQHF
CDR3nt: TGTGCCAGCAGATCTCGGGGACAGGGGAATCAGCCCCAGCATTTT

abundance: NA
v_gene: TRBV29-1
j_gene: TRBJ2-3
d_gene: NA
CDR3aa: CSVDLSDTQYF
CDR3nt: TGCAGCGTTGATTTGTCAGATACGCAGTATTTT

abundance: few
v_gene: TRBV5-1
j_gene: TRBJ2-7
d_gene: NA
CDR3aa: CASSRNGDYEQYF
CDR3nt: TGCGCCAGCAGCCGCAACGGGGACTACGAGCAGTACTTC

abundance: few
v_gene: TRBV12-3/TRBV12-4
j_gene: TRBJ1-1
d_gene: NA
CDR3aa: CASSLSGGTEAFF
CDR3nt: TGTGCCAGCAGTTTGTCGGGGGGCACTGAAGCTTTCTTT

abundance: NA
v_gene: TRBV12-3/TRBV12-4
j_gene: TRBJ2-7
d_gene: TRBD1
CDR3aa: CASSFSSTGGSEQYF
CDR3nt: TGTGCCAGCAGTTTTTCCTCTACAGGGGGAAGCGAGCAGTACTTC

abundance: few
v_gene: TRBV6-2/TRBV6-3
j_gene: TRBJ2-7
d_gene: NA
CDR3aa: CATAEDSLSEQYF
CDR3nt: TGTGCCACCGCCGAAGACTCCTTAAGCGAGCAGTACTTC

abundance: NA
v_gene: TRBV2
j_gene: TRBJ1-2
d_gene: TRBD1
CDR3aa: CASTTGVGDGYTF
CDR3nt: TGTGCCAGCACCACAGGGGTTGGGGATGGCTACACCTTC

abundance: many
v_gene: TRBV19
j_gene: TRBJ2-3
d_gene: NA
CDR3aa: CASSTGDSTDTQYF
CDR3nt: TGTGCCAGTAGTACAGGGGACAGCACAGATACGCAGTATTTT

abundance: NA
v_gene: TRBV29-1
j_gene: TRBJ2-1
d_gene: TRBD2
CDR3aa: CSVVWGRGNEQFF
CDR3nt: TGCAGCGTTGTCTGGGGGAGGGGCAATGAGCAGTTCTTC

abundance: NA
v_gene: TRBV6-1
j_gene: TRBJ2-3
d_gene: NA
CDR3aa: CASSDEGMRVGTQYF
CDR3nt: TGTGCCAGCAGTGACGAGGGGATGCGAGTGGGTACGCAGTATTTT

abundance: NA
v_gene: TRBV12-3/TRBV12-4
j_gene: TRBJ1-1
d_gene: NA
CDR3aa: CASSRAQNTEAFF
CDR3nt: TGTGCCAGCAGTCGGGCCCAGAACACTGAAGCTTTCTTT

abundance: NA
v_gene: TRBV5-4
j_gene: TRBJ2-1
d_gene: TRBD1
CDR3aa: CASSTDRGYEQFF
CDR3nt: TGTGCCAGCAGCACGGACAGGGGCTATGAGCAGTTCTTC

abundance: NA
v_gene: TRBV7-6
j_gene: TRBJ1-2
d_gene: NA
CDR3aa: CASSLDAGGMHYGYTF
CDR3nt: TGTGCCAGCAGCTTAGATGCCGGGGGGATGCACTATGGCTACACCTTC

abundance: NA
v_gene: TRBV14
j_gene: TRBJ2-1
d_gene: NA
CDR3aa: CASSQEWGDNEQFF
CDR3nt: TGTGCCAGCAGCCAAGAGTGGGGAGACAATGAGCAGTTCTTC

abundance: few
v_gene: TRBV6-1
j_gene: TRBJ1-5
d_gene: NA
CDR3aa: CASSEMGGSNQPQHF
CDR3nt: TGTGCCAGCAGTGAAATGGGAGGTAGCAATCAGCCCCAGCATTTT

abundance: few
v_gene: TRBV11-2
j_gene: TRBJ1-6
d_gene: NA
CDR3aa: CASSVAERNSPLHF
CDR3nt: TGTGCCAGCAGCGTCGCAGAGCGTAACTCACCCCTCCACTTT

abundance: NA
v_gene: TRBV12-3/TRBV12-4
j_gene: TRBJ1-2
d_gene: NA
CDR3aa: CASSFGQSQAF
CDR3nt: TGTGCCAGCAGTTTCGGACAGAGTCAAGCCTTC

abundance: NA
v_gene: TRBV29-1
j_gene: TRBJ1-4
d_gene: TRBD1
CDR3aa: CSVGTGVNEKLFF
CDR3nt: TGCAGCGTCGGGACAGGGGTTAATGAAAAACTGTTTTTT

abundance: many
v_gene: TRBV11-2
j_gene: TRBJ2-7
d_gene: NA
CDR3aa: CASSLDRVDEQYF
CDR3nt: TGTGCCAGCAGCTTAGATAGAGTTGACGAGCAGTACTTC

abundance: NA
v_gene: TRBV7-3
j_gene: TRBJ1-2
d_gene: TRBD1
CDR3aa: CASSASGGNYGYTF
CDR3nt: TGTGCCAGCAGCGCCTCAGGGGGCAACTATGGCTACACCTTC

abundance: NA
v_gene: TRBV25-1
j_gene: TRBJ1-1
d_gene: TRBD1
CDR3aa: CASSAQGHTEAFF
CDR3nt: TGTGCCAGCAGTGCACAGGGGCACACTGAAGCTTTCTTT

abundance: NA
v_gene: TRBV20-1
j_gene: TRBJ2-3
d_gene: NA
CDR3aa: CSALDSPTDTQYF
CDR3nt: TGCAGTGCCCTGGACAGCCCCACAGATACGCAGTATTTT

abundance: NA
v_gene: TRBV10-3
j_gene: TRBJ2-5
d_gene: NA
CDR3aa: CAISEGFQETQYF
CDR3nt: TGTGCCATCAGTGAGGGTTTTCAAGAGACCCAGTACTTC

abundance: few
v_gene: TRBV29-1
j_gene: TRBJ1-2
d_gene: NA
CDR3aa: CSVAALPGQKNYGYTF
CDR3nt: TGCAGCGTTGCGGCCCTCCCGGGACAAAAAAACTATGGCTACACCTTC

abundance: many
v_gene: TRBV7-2
j_gene: TRBJ2-7
d_gene: NA
CDR3aa: CASSLYYRQGYEQYF
CDR3nt: TGTGCCAGCAGCTTATACTACAGGCAAGGCTACGAGCAGTACTTC

abundance: few
v_gene: TRBV7-3
j_gene: TRBJ2-1
d_gene: NA
CDR3aa: CASSLGTADYNEQFF
CDR3nt: TGTGCCAGCAGCCTTGGGACGGCTGACTACAATGAGCAGTTCTTC

abundance: few
v_gene: TRBV6-4
j_gene: TRBJ1-5
d_gene: NA
CDR3aa: CASSLEGGIGQPQHF
CDR3nt: TGTGCCAGCAGCCTGGAGGGGGGAATTGGTCAGCCCCAGCATTTT

abundance: few
v_gene: TRBV7-8
j_gene: TRBJ1-1
d_gene: NA
CDR3aa: CASSLKADSMNTEAFF
CDR3nt: TGTGCCAGCAGCTTAAAAGCAGACAGCATGAACACTGAAGCTTTCTTT

abundance: NA
v_gene: TRBV24-1
j_gene: TRBJ2-3
d_gene: NA
CDR3aa: CATSEPGVDTQYF
CDR3nt: TGTGCCACCAGTGAGCCGGGGGTAGATACGCAGTATTTT

abundance: few
v_gene: TRBV20-1
j_gene: TRBJ1-1
d_gene: NA
CDR3aa: CSAREVAGAKNTEAFF
CDR3nt: TGCAGTGCTAGAGAAGTCGCAGGGGCCAAGAACACTGAAGCTTTCTTT

abundance: NA
v_gene: TRBV2
j_gene: TRBJ2-1
d_gene: TRBD1
CDR3aa: CASTPGQISYNEQFF
CDR3nt: TGTGCCAGCACCCCGGGACAGATCTCCTACAATGAGCAGTTCTTC

abundance: NA
v_gene: TRBV7-3
j_gene: TRBJ1-1
d_gene: TRBD1
CDR3aa: CASSFGDRANTEAFF
CDR3nt: TGTGCCAGCAGCTTTGGGGACAGGGCGAACACTGAAGCTTTCTTT

abundance: NA
v_gene: TRBV29-1
j_gene: TRBJ2-7
d_gene: NA
CDR3aa: CSVELRSGSSYEQYF
CDR3nt: TGCAGCGTTGAGCTTCGGAGCGGGTCCTCCTACGAGCAGTACTTC

abundance: NA
v_gene: TRBV4-3
j_gene: TRBJ2-1
d_gene: TRBD2
CDR3aa: CASSLDSGGNNEQFF
CDR3nt: TGCGCCAGCAGCCTGGATAGCGGGGGGAACAATGAGCAGTTCTTC

abundance: NA
v_gene: TRBV11-2
j_gene: TRBJ2-2
d_gene: TRBD1
CDR3aa: CASSLEGTANTGELFF
CDR3nt: TGTGCCAGCAGCTTAGAAGGGACAGCCAACACCGGGGAGCTGTTTTTT

abundance: NA
v_gene: TRBV19
j_gene: TRBJ2-1
d_gene: TRBD1
CDR3aa: CASSNVRGQGKDEQFF
CDR3nt: TGTGCCAGTAGCAACGTTAGGGGACAGGGTAAGGATGAGCAGTTCTTC

abundance: NA
v_gene: TRBV7-2
j_gene: TRBJ2-3
d_gene: TRBD2
CDR3aa: CPSSAWGIAGDTDTQYF
CDR3nt: TGTCCCAGCAGCGCTTGGGGAATAGCGGGGGACACAGATACGCAGTATTTT